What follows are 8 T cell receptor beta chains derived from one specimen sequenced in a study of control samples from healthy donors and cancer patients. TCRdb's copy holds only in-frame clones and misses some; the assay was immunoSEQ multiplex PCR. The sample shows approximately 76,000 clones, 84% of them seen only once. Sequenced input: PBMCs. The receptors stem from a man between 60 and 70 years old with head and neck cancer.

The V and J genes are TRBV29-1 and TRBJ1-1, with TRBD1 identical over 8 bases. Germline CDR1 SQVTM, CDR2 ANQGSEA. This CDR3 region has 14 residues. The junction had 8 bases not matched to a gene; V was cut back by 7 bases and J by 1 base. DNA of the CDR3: TGCAGCGCTGGACAGGGTGAGTGGAACACTGAAGCTTTCTTT. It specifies CSAGQGEWNTEAFF.

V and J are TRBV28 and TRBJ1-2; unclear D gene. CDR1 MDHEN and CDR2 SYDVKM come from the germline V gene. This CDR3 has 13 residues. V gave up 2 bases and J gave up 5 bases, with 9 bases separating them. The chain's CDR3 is CASSLPSGYGYTF. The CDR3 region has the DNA TGTGCCAGCAGTTTACCGTCGGGATATGGCTACACCTTC.

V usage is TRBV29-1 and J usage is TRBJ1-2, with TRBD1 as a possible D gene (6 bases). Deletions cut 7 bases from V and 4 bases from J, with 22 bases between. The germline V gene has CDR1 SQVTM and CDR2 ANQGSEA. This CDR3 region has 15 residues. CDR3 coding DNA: TGCAGCGCGCTCTTTATTGTGGACAGCAGCTATGGCTACACCTTC. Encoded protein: CSALFIVDSSYGYTF.

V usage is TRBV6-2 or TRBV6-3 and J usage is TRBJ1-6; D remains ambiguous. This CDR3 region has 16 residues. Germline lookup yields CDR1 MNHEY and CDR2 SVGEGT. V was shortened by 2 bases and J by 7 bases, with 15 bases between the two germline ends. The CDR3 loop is CASSYLRGTVNSPLHF. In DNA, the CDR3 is TGTGCCAGCAGTTACCTCCGGGGAACGGTCAATTCACCCCTCCACTTT.

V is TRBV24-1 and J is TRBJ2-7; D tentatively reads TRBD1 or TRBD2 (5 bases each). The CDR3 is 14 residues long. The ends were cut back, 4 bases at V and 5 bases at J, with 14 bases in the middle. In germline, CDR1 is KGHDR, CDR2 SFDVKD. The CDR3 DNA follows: TGTGCCACCAGTGACCCCACGGGGCCGGACGAGCAGTACTTC. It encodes CATSDPTGPDEQYF.

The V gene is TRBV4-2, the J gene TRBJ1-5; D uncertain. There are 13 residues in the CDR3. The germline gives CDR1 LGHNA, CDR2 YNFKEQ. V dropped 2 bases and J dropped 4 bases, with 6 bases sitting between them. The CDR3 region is CASSQQVNQPQHF. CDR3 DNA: TGTGCCAGCAGCCAACAAGTTAATCAGCCCCAGCATTTT.

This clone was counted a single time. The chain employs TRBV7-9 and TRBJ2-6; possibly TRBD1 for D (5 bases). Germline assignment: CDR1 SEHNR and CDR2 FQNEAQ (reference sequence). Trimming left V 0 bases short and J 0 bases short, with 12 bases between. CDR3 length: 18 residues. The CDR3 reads CASSLAGQPHSGANVLTF. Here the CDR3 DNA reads TGTGCCAGCAGCTTAGCGGGGCAGCCCCACTCTGGGGCCAACGTCCTGACTTTC.

This CDR3 reads CAIRDLDTIYF. The CDR3, as DNA: TGTGCCATCAGGGACTTAGACACCATATATTTT. This sequence joins TRBV10-3 and TRBJ1-3; no reliable D call. Germline-derived CDR1 and CDR2 are ENHRY and SYGVKD. V was shortened by 6 bases and J by 8 bases, with 8 bases between the two germline ends. The CDR3 length is 11 residues.